The 20 T cell receptor beta chains listed next were all sequenced from one sample in a study of cytomegalovirus exposure and HLA in healthy donors. In the PCR, 60 Vbeta and 13 Jbeta primers were used. The protocol was immunoSEQ multiplex PCR, while the TCRdb copy is restricted to in-frame clones and leaves out a portion. This table holds about 210,000 clones, roughly 78% found once. Sequences were obtained from PBMCs. The receptors come from a boy aged 5-17 years in good health and CMV-seronegative.

The J gene is TRBJ1-1, the V gene TRBV14; D unclear. Looked up from germline, CDR1 is SGHDN and CDR2 is FVKESK. The V gene lost 0 bases and the J gene lost 3 bases, with 8 bases spanning the gap. CDR3 length: 14 residues. CDR3 sequence reads: CASSQERLHTEAFF. CDR3 in DNA: TGTGCCAGCAGCCAAGAGAGGTTGCACACTGAAGCTTTCTTT.

The chain couples TRBV30 to TRBJ2-3; D not certain. The germline V gene encodes CDR1 GTSNPN and CDR2 SVGIG (reference sequence). This CDR3 has 11 amino acids. Trimming removed 8 bases from V and 3 bases from J, with 9 bases in between. The CDR3 loop reads CARQETDTQYF. As DNA, the CDR3 is TGTGCCCGCCAGGAAACAGATACGCAGTATTTT.

The V call is TRBV27, the J call TRBJ1-1; D is possibly TRBD1 (6 bases). This CDR3 has 14 residues. V was trimmed by 3 bases and J by 6 bases, leaving 14 bases between them. The germline gives CDR1 MNHEY, CDR2 SMNVEV (reference sequence). The CDR3 DNA reads as TGTGCCAGCAGTTTGAGGGGGTGGGACGCTGAAGCTTTCTTT. Its protein product is CASSLRGWDAEAFF.

The table lists this clone with a count of one. The V gene is TRBV27, the J gene TRBJ2-7; D uncertain. V was clipped by 2 bases and J by 2 bases, with 7 bases between them. Germline values: CDR1 MNHEY, CDR2 SMNVEV (reference sequence). The CDR3 runs 13 residues. CDR3 nucleotide sequence: TGTGCCAGCAGTTTAGGGCAGACCTACGAGCAGTACTTC. Amino acid sequence: CASSLGQTYEQYF.

This clone was counted between two and nine times. The V call is TRBV11-1, the J call TRBJ1-1; 10 bases line up with TRBD1. The germline V gene has CDR1 SGHAT and CDR2 FQDESV (reference sequence). This CDR3 region has 14 residues. With 5 bases clipped from V and 11 bases from J, the junction kept 11 bases outside the gene matches. The CDR3 loop is CASSQNPGQGTAFF. DNA for the CDR3: TGTGCCAGCAGCCAGAATCCGGGACAGGGGACTGCTTTCTTT.

The chain employs TRBV29-1 and TRBJ1-1; tentative D call: TRBD1 (5 bases). The germline V gene encodes CDR1 SQVTM and CDR2 ANQGSEA. The CDR3 totals 11 residues. Trimming took 6 bases from V and 5 from J, leaving 10 bases between them. The CDR3 spells CSVHRGTEAFF. The CDR3, as DNA: TGCAGCGTACACCGGGGGACTGAAGCTTTCTTT.

The V call is TRBV19, the J call TRBJ2-1, with 8 bases identical to TRBD2. The CDR3 runs to 15 residues. Germline loops: CDR1 LNHDA, CDR2 SQIVND (reference sequence). With V trimmed by 10 bases and J by 0 bases, 8 bases remained unmatched. The CDR3: CATTGGAGSYNEQFF. The CDR3 nucleotides read TGTGCCACAACGGGGGGGGCGGGCTCCTACAATGAGCAGTTCTTC.

V and J are TRBV9 and TRBJ2-7; D unclear. This CDR3 comprises 18 residues. Germline CDR1 is SGDLS and CDR2 is YYNGEE. The ends were cut back, 4 bases at V and 2 bases at J, with 25 bases in the middle. In nucleotides, the CDR3 is TGTGCCAGCAGCCCCTACGATTGGTATCGAAGACAAACCTACGAGCAGTACTTC. It codes for CASSPYDWYRRQTYEQYF.

The chain carries TRBV4-1 and TRBJ2-1; 10 bases are shared with TRBD2. This CDR3 has 18 amino acids. V lost 0 bases and J lost 3; bases outside the gene matches: 8. Germline CDR1 and CDR2: MGHRA and YSYEKL. CDR3 region: CASSQEPSGSAGYNEQFF. The DNA of the CDR3 is TGCGCCAGCAGCCAAGAACCTAGCGGGAGCGCTGGCTACAATGAGCAGTTCTTC.

J is TRBJ1-4 and V is TRBV5-6, with no clear D. V was trimmed by 4 bases and J by 3 bases, leaving 10 bases between them. CDR1 and CDR2 (germline): SGHDT, YYEEEE. The length of the CDR3 is 14 residues. CDR3 DNA: TGTGCCAGCAGCGATCGACTTGCTAATGAAAAACTGTTTTTT. Protein product: CASSDRLANEKLFF.

V is TRBV4-1 and J is TRBJ1-1; TRBD1 matches at 9 bases. J was trimmed by 2 bases and V by 7 bases; bases with no gene match: 11. Germline V gene lookup returns CDR1 MGHRA and CDR2 YSYEKL. This CDR3 region has 16 residues. The DNA for the CDR3 is TGCGCCAGCAACGACTACGGGGGACAGGGCAACACTGAAGCTTTCTTT. It encodes CASNDYGGQGNTEAFF.

This chain links TRBV5-6 with TRBJ1-5, with 8 bases lining up with TRBD1. The CDR3 contains 16 residues. The trim removed 0 bases at V and 8 bases at J, leaving 10 bases unmatched. CDR1 and CDR2 from the germline V gene are SGHDT and YYEEEE. The CDR3 is CASSLGTGFSVEPQHF. The DNA for the CDR3 is TGTGCCAGCAGCTTGGGGACAGGGTTCAGTGTTGAGCCCCAGCATTTT. The variable domain in full, with the rest retrieved from reference TRBV5-6 and TRBJ1-5, is DAGVTQSPTHLIKTRGQQVTLRCSPKSGHDTVSWYQQALGQGPQFIFQYYEEEERQRGNFPDRFSGHQFPNYSSELNVNALLLGDSALYLCASSLGTGFSVEPQHFGDGTRLSIL.

The chain carries TRBV30 and TRBJ2-7; 11 positions match TRBD2. From germline, CDR1 is GTSNPN and CDR2 SVGIG (reference sequence). The CDR3 runs 15 residues. With V trimmed by 4 bases and J by 2 bases, 7 bases remained unmatched. DNA of the CDR3: TGTGCCTGGAACCGAGGGACTAGCGGACCCTACGAGCAGTACTTC. Encoded protein: CAWNRGTSGPYEQYF.

The chain recombines TRBV7-8 with TRBJ1-3, with 7 bases fitting TRBD1. The CDR3 has 17 residues. Germline CDR1 and CDR2: SGHVS and FQNEAQ. V lost 5 bases, J lost 0 bases, and 10 bases stayed unmatched. The CDR3 sequence: CASSRQGQPLSGNTIYF. The CDR3 DNA is TGTGCCAGCAGCAGACAGGGACAGCCCCTCTCTGGAAACACCATATATTTT.

This chain links TRBV2 with TRBJ2-3; 7 positions agree with TRBD1. This CDR3 has 12 residues. The junction had 6 bases not matched to a gene; V was cut back by 6 bases and J by 9 bases. The germline CDR1 and CDR2 sequences are SNHLY and FYNNEI. DNA of the CDR3: TGTGCCAGCAGGGTGTTGACAGGGACGCAGTATTTT. Protein: CASRVLTGTQYF.

This chain connects TRBV5-1 to TRBJ2-3, with 7 bases identical to TRBD2. The CDR3 contains 15 residues. Germline-derived CDR1 and CDR2 are SGHRS and YFSETQ. Unmatched junction bases numbered 4, after V lost 2 bases and J lost 1 base. The CDR3 loop reads CASSLYRGGTDTQYF. The CDR3 nucleotides are TGCGCCAGCAGCTTATATCGGGGGGGCACAGATACGCAGTATTTT.

V usage is TRBV27 and J usage is TRBJ1-5, with 9 nucleotides matching TRBD1. The V segment lost 6 bases and the J segment 8 bases; nucleotides outside the gene matches: 8. The CDR3 length is 14 residues. The germline gives CDR1 MNHEY, CDR2 SMNVEV (reference sequence). The CDR3 region has the DNA TGTGCCAGCAGAAATACAGGGGGCGCGAAGCCCCAGCATTTT. Translating it yields CASRNTGGAKPQHF.

The V gene is TRBV5-4, the J gene TRBJ2-2; weak D call: TRBD1 (5 bases). This CDR3 is built from 16 residues. Germline assignment: CDR1 SGHNT and CDR2 YYREEE (reference sequence). Trimming removed 5 bases from V and 1 base from J, with 15 bases in between. The CDR3 DNA reads as TGTGCCAGCAGGCAAGGACACCCAGGGAACACCGGGGAGCTGTTTTTT. Translated: CASRQGHPGNTGELFF.

V and J are TRBV11-3 and TRBJ2-5; 7 positions match TRBD2. J gave up 1 base and V 1 base, and 9 bases lay outside the gene matches. The CDR3 runs to 17 residues. Per germline, CDR1 SGHNT and CDR2 YENEEA. DNA of the CDR3: TGTGCCAGCAGCTTAGCCTTAGCGGGCGCGGTCCAAGAGACCCAGTACTTC. Translation gives CASSLALAGAVQETQYF.

This clone was detected a few times. The rearrangement links TRBV9 to TRBJ2-6; possible D gene TRBD2, 5 bases. V was shortened by 4 bases and J by 0 bases, with 8 bases between the two germline ends. CDR3 size: 15 residues. Germline V gene data show CDR1 as SGDLS and CDR2 as YYNGEE. CDR3: CASSLRASGANVLTF. The CDR3 DNA reads as TGTGCCAGCAGCTTGCGGGCCTCTGGGGCCAACGTCCTGACTTTC.